This T cell receptor (beta chain) came from a study of metastatic and nonmetastatic thyroid tumors. Overall study context: The comparison covered peripheral blood and tumor or nodule tissue in malignant and benign thyroid patients. Whole-study results and caveats: Significantly higher TCR beta diversity was reportedly seen in malignant thyroid tumors than benign nodules, in blood and tumor.

V was cut by 4 bases and J by 8 bases, with 15 bases left in between. Germline values: CDR1 WSHSY, CDR2 SAAADI. The CDR3 has 14 residues. In this sample, this clone turned up many times. Its antigen remains unidentified. TCRdb ran MiXCR on the PCR reads. The profile covers about 28,000 clones, with 15% to 20% appearing a single time and 4% to 5% taken by the ten largest. Not a single patient had been given any form of treatment at any point before undergoing thyroid surgery. Sequenced input: blood. The chain links TRBV10-2 to TRBJ2-1; the D is unclear. This receptor was obtained from a female donor with papillary thyroid cancer or a benign thyroid nodule (not recorded which). Some clones in this sample may be carry-over from other donors' samples. This CDR3 reads CASSVTRSVDEQFF. CDR3 nucleotides: TGCGCCAGCAGTGTAACTCGCAGTGTGGATGAGCAGTTCTTC.